This TCR beta chain derives from a study of cytomegalovirus exposure and HLA in healthy donors. The donors comprised healthy bone marrow donors. About this clone: The antigen is not known.

Study-level points and caveats: The study flagged some 170 TCR beta chains as cytomegalovirus-associated.

It was with 60 Vbeta and 13 Jbeta primers that the PCR ran. The repertoire was sequenced with immunoSEQ multiplex PCR; TCRdb's copy has only in-frame clones and lacks some. The sample holds about 140,000 clones, roughly 78% seen once. The sequenced sample was PBMCs. This TCR was sampled from a young man in good health and CMV-seronegative.

The CDR3 sequence is CASSEGWSGTEAFF. CDR3 DNA sequence: TGCGCCAGCAGTGAGGGCTGGTCGGGCACTGAAGCTTTCTTT. V gene TRBV10-1 combines with J gene TRBJ1-1, with D uncertain. The CDR3 is 14 amino acids. In germline, CDR1 is WNHNN, CDR2 SYGVQD (reference sequence). V lost 2 bases and J lost 4, with 11 bases in between.